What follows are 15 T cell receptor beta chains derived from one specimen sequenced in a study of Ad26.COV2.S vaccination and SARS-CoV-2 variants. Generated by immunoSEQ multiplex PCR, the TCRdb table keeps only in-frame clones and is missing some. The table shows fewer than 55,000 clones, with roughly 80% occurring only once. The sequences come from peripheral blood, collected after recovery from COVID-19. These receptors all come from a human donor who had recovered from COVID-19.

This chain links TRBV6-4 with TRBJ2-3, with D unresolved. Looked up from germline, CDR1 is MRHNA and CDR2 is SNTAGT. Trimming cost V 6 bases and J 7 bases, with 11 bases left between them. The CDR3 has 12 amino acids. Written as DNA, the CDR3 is TGTGCCAGCAGCGACCAAGGCAATACGCAGTATTTT. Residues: CASSDQGNTQYF.

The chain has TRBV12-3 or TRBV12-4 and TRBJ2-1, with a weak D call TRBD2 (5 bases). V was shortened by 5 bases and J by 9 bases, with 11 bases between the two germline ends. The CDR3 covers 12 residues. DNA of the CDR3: TGTGCCAGCAGTCGGCTAGCTGCTGAGCAGTTCTTC. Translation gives CASSRLAAEQFF.

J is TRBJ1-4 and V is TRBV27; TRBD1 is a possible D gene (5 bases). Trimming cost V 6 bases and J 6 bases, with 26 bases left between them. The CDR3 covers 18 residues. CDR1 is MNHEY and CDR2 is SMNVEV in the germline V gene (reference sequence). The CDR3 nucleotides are TGTGCCAGCAGCTCTCCGGGTCCGGGACTAGAAGGCTATGAAAAACTGTTTTTT. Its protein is CASSSPGPGLEGYEKLFF.

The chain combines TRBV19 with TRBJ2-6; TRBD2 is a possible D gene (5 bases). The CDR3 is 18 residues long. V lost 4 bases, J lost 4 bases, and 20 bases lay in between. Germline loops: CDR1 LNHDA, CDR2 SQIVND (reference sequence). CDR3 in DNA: TGTGCCAGTAGTACTGGAGCGGCAGTTGCGGCGGGGGCCAACGTCCTGACTTTC. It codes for CASSTGAAVAAGANVLTF.

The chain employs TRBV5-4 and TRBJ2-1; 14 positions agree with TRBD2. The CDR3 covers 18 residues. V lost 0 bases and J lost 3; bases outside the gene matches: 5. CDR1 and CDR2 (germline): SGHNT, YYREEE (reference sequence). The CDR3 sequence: CASSLGTGLAGGYNEQFF. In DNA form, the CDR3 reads TGTGCCAGCAGCTTGGGGACCGGACTAGCGGGGGGCTACAATGAGCAGTTCTTC.

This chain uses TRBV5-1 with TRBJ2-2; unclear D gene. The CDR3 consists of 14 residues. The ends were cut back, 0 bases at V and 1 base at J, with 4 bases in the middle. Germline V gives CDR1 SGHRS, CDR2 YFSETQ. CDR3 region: CASSLDLNTGELFF. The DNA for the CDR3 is TGCGCCAGCAGCTTGGACCTGAACACCGGGGAGCTGTTTTTT.

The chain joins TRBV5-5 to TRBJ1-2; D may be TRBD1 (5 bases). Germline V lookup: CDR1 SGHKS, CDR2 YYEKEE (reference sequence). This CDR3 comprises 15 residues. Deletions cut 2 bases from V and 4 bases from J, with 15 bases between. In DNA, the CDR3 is TGTGCCAGCAGCTTTTCTCCAGGGCGCGGCTATGGCTACACCTTC. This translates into CASSFSPGRGYGYTF.

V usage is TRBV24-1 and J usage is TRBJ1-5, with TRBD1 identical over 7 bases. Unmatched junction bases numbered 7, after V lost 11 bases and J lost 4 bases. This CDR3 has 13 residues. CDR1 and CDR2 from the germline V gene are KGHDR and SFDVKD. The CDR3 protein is CAIQGTLNQPQHF. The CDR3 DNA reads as TGTGCCATACAGGGGACCCTAAATCAGCCCCAGCATTTT.

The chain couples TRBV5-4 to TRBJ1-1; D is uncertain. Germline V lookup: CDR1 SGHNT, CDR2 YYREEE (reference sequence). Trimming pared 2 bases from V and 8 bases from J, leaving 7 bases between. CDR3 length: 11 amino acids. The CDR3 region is CASSLVGEAFF. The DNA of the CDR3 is TGTGCCAGCAGCTTAGTCGGGGAAGCTTTCTTT.

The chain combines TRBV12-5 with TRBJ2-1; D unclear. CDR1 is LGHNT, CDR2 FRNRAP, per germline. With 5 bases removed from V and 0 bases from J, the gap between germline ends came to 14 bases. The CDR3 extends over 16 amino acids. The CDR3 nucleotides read TGTGCTAGTGGTGTGACACGCTCGGCCTCCTACAATGAGCAGTTCTTC. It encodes CASGVTRSASYNEQFF.

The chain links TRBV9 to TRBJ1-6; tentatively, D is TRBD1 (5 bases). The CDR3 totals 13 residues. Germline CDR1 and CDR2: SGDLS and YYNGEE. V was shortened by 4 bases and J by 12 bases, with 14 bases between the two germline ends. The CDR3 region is CASSTDSFRPLHF. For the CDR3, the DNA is TGTGCCAGCAGCACCGACAGCTTCCGACCCCTCCACTTT.

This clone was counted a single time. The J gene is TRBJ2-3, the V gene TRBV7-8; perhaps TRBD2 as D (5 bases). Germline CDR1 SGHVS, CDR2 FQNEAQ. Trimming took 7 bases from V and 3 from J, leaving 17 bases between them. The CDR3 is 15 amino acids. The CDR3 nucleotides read TGTGCCAGCACTCCGGCTAATCGCGGGACAGATACGCAGTATTTT. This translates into CASTPANRGTDTQYF.

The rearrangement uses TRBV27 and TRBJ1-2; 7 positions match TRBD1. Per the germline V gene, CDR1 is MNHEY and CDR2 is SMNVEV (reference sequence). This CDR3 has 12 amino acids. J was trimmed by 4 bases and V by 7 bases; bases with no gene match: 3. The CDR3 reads CASKGQPYGYTF. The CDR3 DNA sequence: TGTGCCAGCAAGGGACAGCCCTATGGCTACACCTTC.

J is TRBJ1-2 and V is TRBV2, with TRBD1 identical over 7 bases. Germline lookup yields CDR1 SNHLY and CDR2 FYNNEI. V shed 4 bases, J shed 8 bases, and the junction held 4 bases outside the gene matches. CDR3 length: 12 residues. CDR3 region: CASSAQGSGYTF. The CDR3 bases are TGTGCCAGCAGTGCACAGGGGAGCGGCTACACCTTC.

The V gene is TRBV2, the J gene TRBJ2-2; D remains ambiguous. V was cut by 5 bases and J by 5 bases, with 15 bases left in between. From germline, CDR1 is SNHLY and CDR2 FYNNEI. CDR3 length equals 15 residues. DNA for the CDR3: TGTGCCAGCAGTCAGGAAGGCTATGGAACCGGGGAGCTGTTTTTT. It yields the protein CASSQEGYGTGELFF.